This T cell receptor beta chain appears in the sequencing data of a study of beta chain features in type 1 diabetes. Study at large: Regarding age, gender and cell yields, patients proved similar to healthy donors.

The sequenced template was cDNA made from the entire isolated RNA. The table came from immunoSEQ multiplex PCR; TCRdb's copy has only in-frame clones and leaves some out. The sample consists of more than 140,000 clones, about 9.1% of them appearing once. The CDR3 covers 13 residues. Germline V gene lookup returns CDR1 MNHEY and CDR2 SMNVEV (reference sequence). V was clipped by 5 bases and J by 6 bases, with 13 bases between them. Comment on this clone: The antigen remains unidentified.

Findings of the study overall: Insertion counts at VDJ junctions were lower in type 1 diabetes patients, who also showed more deletions there. All four CD4+ subsets of Type 1 diabetes patients contained TCRB CDR3s that were moderately but significantly shorter.

The chain has TRBV27 and TRBJ1-2; the D is unclear. Sequencing was done on a sample of central memory CD4+ T cells from blood. This sequence originates from a woman in her 40s in good health. CDR3 DNA: TGTGCCAGCAGTCCTTGGGAGGAGAATGGCTACACCTTC. This codes for CASSPWEENGYTF.